These T cell receptor beta chains were read from a single sample in a study of T-cell reconstitution after alpha-beta-depleted transplantation in children. TCRdb analysed the PCR reads with MiXCR anew, one entry per CDR3 protein. The table lists 350,000 to 400,000 distinct CDR3 sequences, about a fifth of them singletons, with 3.8% in the top ten. The sequences come from PBMCs from the stem cell graft donor, collected from the stem cell graft. These receptor sequences come from a human donor who donated a stem cell graft to a child with acute myeloid leukemia. Both conserved end residues are part of each CDR3. Each record gives: clone size, D gene, V gene, J gene, CDR3 protein, CDR3 DNA. A D gene is named only where the DNA matches it firmly. Not all rows give a size; the values are once, few, many and, for expanded clones, a class.

>few|-|TRBV15|TRBJ1-1
CATSVSGSTEAFF
TGTGCCACCAGCGTTTCCGGGTCCACTGAAGCTTTCTTT
>-|TRBD2|TRBV5-1|TRBJ2-3
CASSPTSGGTDTQYF
TGCGCCAGCAGCCCAACGAGCGGGGGCACAGATACGCAGTATTTT
>many|-|TRBV12-3/TRBV12-4|TRBJ2-1
CASSFSVAQFF
TGTGCCAGCAGTTTTAGCGTGGCGCAGTTCTTC
>many|-|TRBV27|TRBJ2-7
CASSFFWSDYEQYF
TGTGCCAGCAGTTTTTTTTGGTCGGATTACGAGCAGTACTTC
>few|-|TRBV10-3|TRBJ2-3
CAISESSGPTSTDTQYF
TGTGCCATCAGTGAGTCGAGTGGTCCCACTAGCACAGATACGCAGTATTTT
>few|-|TRBV2|TRBJ2-2
CASSEEGSGNTGELFF
TGTGCCAGCAGTGAAGAGGGTTCGGGAAACACCGGGGAGCTGTTTTTT
>few|-|TRBV5-1|TRBJ2-1
CASSRDWGQGEQFF
TGCGCCAGCAGCCGAGATTGGGGGCAGGGCGAGCAGTTCTTC
>-|-|TRBV6-5|TRBJ2-5
CASSYAEVQETQYF
TGTGCCAGCAGTTACGCGGAGGTTCAAGAGACCCAGTACTTC
>few|TRBD1|TRBV5-1|TRBJ1-1
CASSFRSGTGNAEAFF
TGCGCCAGCAGCTTTCGTTCCGGGACAGGTAACGCTGAAGCTTTCTTT
>-|-|TRBV2|TRBJ2-2
CASREGPGELFF
TGTGCCAGCAGGGAGGGTCCCGGGGAGCTGTTTTTT
>-|-|TRBV18|TRBJ2-2
CASSPLEGRLTGELFF
TGTGCCAGCTCACCTCTGGAGGGGCGCCTCACCGGGGAGCTGTTTTTT
>-|-|TRBV6-5|TRBJ2-1
CASRYSNSYNEQFF
TGTGCCAGCAGGTACAGCAACTCCTACAATGAGCAGTTCTTC
>many|-|TRBV12-3/TRBV12-4|TRBJ1-2
CASNSGATYGYTF
TGTGCCAGCAATTCCGGGGCGACTTATGGCTACACCTTC
>-|-|TRBV12-3/TRBV12-4|TRBJ1-5
CASSFGRGGNQPQHF
TGTGCCAGCAGTTTTGGCCGGGGGGGCAATCAGCCCCAGCATTTT
>-|TRBD2|TRBV12-3/TRBV12-4|TRBJ2-1
CASSLLIVAGEFF
TGTGCCAGCAGTTTATTGATCGTAGCGGGAGAGTTCTTC
>few|TRBD2|TRBV4-1|TRBJ2-3
CASSQVGRERGTDTQYF
TGCGCCAGCAGCCAAGTGGGGCGGGAGAGGGGCACAGATACGCAGTATTTT
>-|-|TRBV20-1|TRBJ1-1
CSAAIPQAGSSEAFF
TGCAGTGCCGCTATTCCCCAGGCAGGTTCCTCTGAAGCTTTCTTT
>few|TRBD2|TRBV20-1|TRBJ2-1
CSAPAGLAAYNEQFF
TGCAGTGCCCCAGCGGGACTAGCGGCTTACAATGAGCAGTTCTTC
>-|-|TRBV7-9|TRBJ1-1
CASNEQGLVGTEAFF
TGTGCCAGCAACGAACAGGGTCTCGTGGGCACTGAAGCTTTCTTT
>few|-|TRBV7-2|TRBJ1-5
CASSFSSAEPQHF
TGTGCCAGCAGCTTCTCCTCCGCAGAGCCCCAGCATTTT
>-|-|TRBV20-1|TRBJ2-3
CSARNQGADTQYF
TGCAGTGCTAGAAATCAGGGTGCAGATACGCAGTATTTT
>-|TRBD1|TRBV12-3/TRBV12-4|TRBJ1-5
CASSLTGVDQPQHF
TGTGCCAGCAGCCTGACAGGGGTCGATCAGCCCCAGCATTTT
>-|TRBD2|TRBV5-1|TRBJ2-1
CASSLGTSGRAGEQFF
TGCGCCAGCAGCTTGGGGACTAGCGGGAGGGCCGGTGAGCAGTTCTTC
>-|-|TRBV29-1|TRBJ2-5
CSVVGGRNLQETQYF
TGCAGCGTTGTGGGCGGAAGGAACCTCCAAGAGACCCAGTACTTC
>few|TRBD2|TRBV28|TRBJ2-3
CASSLDLGGGQYF
TGTGCCAGCAGTTTGGATCTTGGGGGGGGGCAGTATTTT
>few|-|TRBV6-2/TRBV6-3|TRBJ2-7
CASSYGTDGTYEQYF
TGTGCCAGCAGTTACGGGACGGACGGGACCTACGAGCAGTACTTC
>-|-|TRBV4-1|TRBJ2-7
CASSRLPSYEQYF
TGCGCCAGCAGCCGCCTGCCTTCCTACGAGCAGTACTTC
>-|-|TRBV7-2|TRBJ2-1
CASRDRDTSYNEQFF
TGTGCCAGCAGGGACCGGGACACCTCCTACAATGAGCAGTTCTTC
>few|-|TRBV29-1|TRBJ2-5
CSVDRDGGTQYF
TGCAGCGTCGACAGGGACGGGGGGACCCAGTACTTC
>few|-|TRBV9|TRBJ2-1
CASSVGGTGEQFF
TGTGCCAGCAGCGTAGGAGGAACGGGGGAGCAGTTCTTC
>-|-|TRBV21-1|TRBJ2-7
CASSKNIRQSVGYEQYF
TGTGCCAGCAGCAAAAATATCCGACAGTCCGTGGGATACGAGCAGTACTTC
>-|TRBD2|TRBV20-1|TRBJ2-3
CSARDFRAGGSDTQYF
TGCAGTGCTAGAGATTTCCGAGCGGGAGGTTCAGATACGCAGTATTTT
>few|-|TRBV7-2|TRBJ2-1
CASSLASGRSSSEQFF
TGTGCCAGCAGCTTAGCGTCGGGACGGTCTTCAAGCGAGCAGTTCTTC